These 27 T cell receptor beta chains were sequenced from one sample in a study of naive and memory T cell subsets. Two oligonucleotides, mixed equimolar, formed the beta constant-region primer covering TRBC1 and TRBC2. Four rounds of PCR amplified the ligated cDNA using nested alpha and beta constant-region primers plus SP2. TCRdb re-derived calls from the UMI-ligation and nested PCR reads in MiXCR, one entry per CDR3 protein. The table includes roughly 7,500 distinct CDR3 sequences, roughly 29% detected once. Sample: CD8+ TEMRA cells from blood. Regarding subset: effector memory re-expressing CD45RA, CD45RA+ CD27-. The receptor source for this set is a human donor in good health.

There are a few counts of this clonotype. The chain combines TRBV6-1 with TRBJ1-1; tentative D call: TRBD1 (6 bases). Germline CDR1 MNHNS, CDR2 SASEGT. The CDR3 has 16 residues. Trimming cost V 6 bases and J 3 bases, with 20 bases left between them. The CDR3 protein is CASSPGGLRTDTEAFF. The CDR3 coding sequence is TGTGCCAGCAGCCCTGGGGGGTTAAGGACAGACACTGAAGCTTTCTTT.

This clonotype was counted between two and nine times. V gene TRBV27 combines with J gene TRBJ2-2; no firm D call. CDR1 is MNHEY and CDR2 is SMNVEV in the germline V gene (reference sequence). CDR3 length: 12 amino acids. V gave up 7 bases and J gave up 6 bases, with 9 bases separating them. CDR3 in amino acids: CASNGRSGELFF. The CDR3 DNA reads TGTGCCAGCAACGGACGTTCCGGGGAGCTGTTTTTT.

The genes are TRBV10-2 and TRBJ2-7; D assignment may be TRBD1 or TRBD2 (5 bases each). The CDR3 extends over 13 amino acids. V was cut by 4 bases and J by 3 bases, with 10 bases left in between. Germline V gene sequence: CDR1 WSHSY, CDR2 SAAADI. The CDR3 reads CASSVGPLYEQYF. Written as DNA, the CDR3 is TGCGCCAGCAGTGTGGGACCCCTCTACGAGCAGTACTTC.

This clonotype was seen many times. The chain has TRBV4-2 and TRBJ2-3, with D perhaps matching TRBD2 (6 bases). The CDR3 runs 14 residues. The germline V and J ends were trimmed by 0 bases and 3 bases, with 7 bases remaining between them. Germline loops: CDR1 LGHNA, CDR2 YNFKEQ. The CDR3 coding sequence is TGTGCCAGCAGCCAAGAGGAGGGGACAGATACGCAGTATTTT. Its protein is CASSQEEGTDTQYF.

The chain carries TRBV10-3 and TRBJ2-1, with 12 bases matching TRBD2. Germline V gives CDR1 ENHRY, CDR2 SYGVKD. The CDR3 has 16 residues. V gave up 0 bases and J gave up 6 bases; unmatched junction bases: 3. This chain's CDR3 is CAISESWTSGTNEQFF. The CDR3 coding sequence is TGTGCCATCAGTGAGTCTTGGACTAGCGGGACCAATGAGCAGTTCTTC.

This clonotype appeared a few times. The CDR3 bases are TGCAGTGGAGGGGGGGAGCGTGAGCAGTTCTTC. Translation: CSGGGEREQFF. V is TRBV20-1 and J is TRBJ2-1, with a possible D match to TRBD2 (7 bases). In germline, CDR1 is DFQATT, CDR2 SNEGSKA (reference sequence). This CDR3 is 11 amino acids long. V lost 7 bases and J lost 9, with 13 bases in between.

This clonotype was observed a few times. This chain joins TRBV27 and TRBJ2-4; unclear D gene. Deletions cut 5 bases from V and 0 bases from J, with 8 bases between. Germline CDR1 is MNHEY and CDR2 is SMNVEV (reference sequence). This CDR3 is 14 amino acids long. CDR3 DNA: TGTGCCAGCAGTGACCCTTTAGCCAAAAACATTCAGTACTTC. Translated: CASSDPLAKNIQYF.

V is TRBV2 and J is TRBJ1-5; weak D call: TRBD1 (6 bases). CDR3 length equals 13 residues. V lost 11 bases to trimming and J lost 6 bases, with 17 bases between them. Germline V gene lookup returns CDR1 SNHLY and CDR2 FYNNEI. The CDR3 spells CAVQGNWGQPQHF. CDR3 coding DNA: TGTGCCGTACAGGGTAACTGGGGTCAGCCCCAGCATTTT. The full variable domain, rest sourced from reference TRBV2 and TRBJ1-5, is EPEVTQTPSHQVTQMGQEVILRCVPISNHLYFYWYRQILGQKVEFLVSFYNNEISEKSEIFDDQFSVERPDGSNFTLKIRSTKLEDSAMYFCAVQGNWGQPQHFGDGTRLSIL.

In this sample, this clonotype turned up a few times. V is TRBV12-3 or TRBV12-4 and J is TRBJ2-1; 8 bases are a match to TRBD2. The CDR3 contains 17 residues. V was pared by 5 bases and J by 7 bases, with 16 bases of the junction left unmatched. For the CDR3, the DNA is TGTGCCAGCAGTCCGCGACTAGCGACCTTTCCGGGGAATGAGCAGTTCTTC. It translates to CASSPRLATFPGNEQFF.

The DNA for the CDR3 is TGTGCCAGCAGCCTCCCCCGCGATACGCAGTATTTT. Translated, it gives CASSLPRDTQYF. The chain is built from TRBV7-9 and TRBJ2-3; D remains ambiguous. Between the trimmed V and J ends, which lost 5 bases and 6 bases, there was a span of 9 bases. The CDR3 loop spans 12 amino acids. The V gene's germline CDR1 is SEHNR and CDR2 FQNEAQ (reference sequence). Based on the CDR3 plus reference TRBV7-9 and TRBJ2-3, the full variable domain is DTGVSQNPRHKITKRGQNVTFRCDPISEHNRLYWYRQTLGQGPEFLTYFQNEAQLEKSRLLSDRFSAERPKGSFSTLEIQRTEQGDSAMYLCASSLPRDTQYFGPGTRLTVL.

V gene TRBV12-3 or TRBV12-4 combines with J gene TRBJ1-5, with a possible D match to TRBD1 (6 bases). V dropped 6 bases and J dropped 2 bases, with 26 bases sitting between them. The CDR3 consists of 19 residues. CDR3 bases: TGTGCCAGCAGCACTAACTTCGACTCAGGGGAAAGGGGCAATCAGCCCCAGCATTTT. Translation: CASSTNFDSGERGNQPQHF.

This clonotype came up a few times. The chain is built from TRBV6-2 or TRBV6-3 and TRBJ1-2; no reliable D call. The CDR3 is made up of 13 amino acids. Trimming stripped 4 bases from V and 0 bases from J, with 6 bases between. In germline, CDR1 is MNHEY, CDR2 SVGEGT. CDR3 nucleotides: TGTGCCAGCAGTTCTGGGGCTAACTATGGCTACACCTTC. This codes for CASSSGANYGYTF.

The V call is TRBV7-9, the J call TRBJ1-2; TRBD1 matches 7 bases. The CDR3 consists of 16 residues. The J segment lost 4 bases and the V segment lost 4 bases, leaving 12 bases of the junction unmatched. CDR1 and CDR2 (germline): SEHNR, FQNEAQ (reference sequence). As DNA, the CDR3 is TGTGCCAGCAGCTACCCCGGGATAGCAGGGGGCTATGGCTACACCTTC. Protein: CASSYPGIAGGYGYTF. The full variable domain, in which reference TRBV7-9 and TRBJ1-2 provide the parts outside the CDR3, is DTGVSQNPRHKITKRGQNVTFRCDPISEHNRLYWYRQTLGQGPEFLTYFQNEAQLEKSRLLSDRFSAERPKGSFSTLEIQRTEQGDSAMYLCASSYPGIAGGYGYTFGSGTRLTVV.

V usage is TRBV3-2 and J usage is TRBJ2-1; the table's D call of TRBD1 was not tested on the DNA. TRBV3-2 represents a pseudogene. The CDR3 has 17 residues. The CDR3 nucleotides are TGTGCCAGCAGCCAATGTCCCCGGGACCCCCCCAACAATGAGCAGTTCTTC. Translating it yields CASSQCPRDPPNNEQFF.

The chain carries TRBV7-9 and TRBJ2-3; tentative D call: TRBD2 (6 bases). The CDR3 extends over 13 amino acids. V shed 4 bases and J shed 4 bases, with 9 bases lying between them. CDR1 SEHNR and CDR2 FQNEAQ come from the germline V gene (reference sequence). CDR3 amino acids: CASSSGEADTQYF. CDR3 DNA: TGTGCCAGCAGCTCGGGGGAGGCAGATACGCAGTATTTT.

This sequence joins TRBV29-1 and TRBJ1-2, with D perhaps matching TRBD1 (5 bases). The CDR3 is 14 residues long. Germline CDR1 and CDR2: SQVTM and ANQGSEA. The V end lost 3 bases, the J end lost 6 bases, and 17 bases lay between the germline ends. CDR3 residues: CSVDYWGENHGYTF. The CDR3 region has the DNA TGCAGCGTTGACTATTGGGGGGAAAATCATGGCTACACCTTC.

In this sample, this clonotype turned up a few times. The chain has TRBV30 and TRBJ2-1; D unclear. The CDR3 loop spans 15 amino acids. V was pared by 2 bases and J by 0 bases, with 11 bases between. Germline CDR1 and CDR2: GTSNPN and SVGIG (reference sequence). The CDR3 spells CAWSPLGVSYNEQFF. DNA of the CDR3: TGTGCCTGGAGTCCTCTGGGTGTCTCCTACAATGAGCAGTTCTTC. The full variable domain, in which reference TRBV30 and TRBJ2-1 provide the parts outside the CDR3, is SQTIHQWPATLVQPVGSPLSLECTVEGTSNPNLYWYRQAAGRGLQLLFYSVGIGQISSEVPQNLSASRPQDRQFILSSKKLLLSDSGFYLCAWSPLGVSYNEQFFGPGTRLTVL.

The chain is built from TRBV12-3 or TRBV12-4 and TRBJ2-1, with 7 bases fitting TRBD2. Trimming removed 6 bases from V and 4 bases from J; junction bases left unmatched: 6. The CDR3 contains 14 residues. As DNA, the CDR3 is TGTGCCAGCAGCACGGCGGGGGTGTACAATGAGCAGTTCTTC. It is translated as CASSTAGVYNEQFF.

This clonotype was counted only a few times. The genes are TRBV2 and TRBJ2-5, with unresolved D. Trimming left V 5 bases short and J 2 bases short, with 9 bases between. The CDR3 is 13 residues long. Germline CDR1 and CDR2: SNHLY and FYNNEI. In DNA form, the CDR3 reads TGTGCCAGCAGTCCGTCAGAGCAAGAGACCCAGTACTTC. Amino acids: CASSPSEQETQYF.

The chain combines TRBV28 with TRBJ1-1; a weak D match, TRBD1 (6 bases). The ends were cut back, 6 bases at V and 14 bases at J, with 19 bases in the middle. From germline, CDR1 is MDHEN and CDR2 SYDVKM. This CDR3 contains 12 residues. The CDR3 DNA is TGTGCCAGCAGGTCAAATCGGGGGGCGGACTTCTTT. It encodes CASRSNRGADFF.

This clonotype was recorded a few times. The CDR3 DNA sequence: TGTGCCAGCAGCTTATCGGGGGGAGCCAGTTACAATGAGCAGTTCTTC. Protein product: CASSLSGGASYNEQFF. J is TRBJ2-1 and V is TRBV7-3; 7 nucleotides align to TRBD2. The germline V gene encodes CDR1 SGHTA and CDR2 FQGTGA. There are 16 residues in the CDR3. The trim removed 2 bases at V and 4 bases at J, leaving 8 bases unmatched.

The gene calls are TRBV20-1 and TRBJ2-7, with 7 bases identical to TRBD1. The CDR3 length is 12 residues. Germline CDR1 reads DFQATT; CDR2 reads SNEGSKA (reference sequence). The V and J ends lost 5 bases and 2 bases, in that order; junction bases with no gene match: 3. The CDR3 region is CSAWTGAYEQYF. The CDR3 DNA follows: TGCAGTGCTTGGACAGGCGCCTACGAGCAGTACTTC.

The chain employs TRBV20-1 and TRBJ1-1; no clear D gene. Germline V CDR1 and CDR2: DFQATT, SNEGSKA (reference sequence). Trimming removed 5 bases from V and 4 bases from J, with 8 bases in between. CDR3 length: 11 amino acids. This CDR3 is CSAPLGTEAFF. The DNA of the CDR3 is TGCAGTGCTCCCCTGGGCACTGAAGCTTTCTTT.

In this sample, this clonotype turned up many times. The chain recombines TRBV4-3 with TRBJ2-2; D is uncertain. Looked up from germline, CDR1 is LGHNA and CDR2 is YSLEER. This CDR3 spans 13 amino acids. V lost 0 bases and J 9 bases, leaving 8 bases between the germline ends. This CDR3 reads CASSQELARELFF. CDR3 DNA: TGCGCCAGCAGCCAAGAACTCGCCCGGGAGCTGTTTTTT.

This clonotype is labeled as large. The chain combines TRBV7-6 with TRBJ2-2, with TRBD2 matching over 11 bases. Per the germline V gene, CDR1 is SGHVS and CDR2 is FNYEAQ. The CDR3 covers 16 residues. The V segment lost 6 bases and the J segment 2 bases; nucleotides outside the gene matches: 5. The CDR3 sequence: CASREGLAENTGELFF. CDR3 DNA: TGTGCCAGCAGGGAGGGACTAGCGGAAAACACCGGGGAGCTGTTTTTT.

This clonotype was seen more than once but under ten times. This chain joins TRBV7-9 and TRBJ2-1; 7 positions agree with TRBD1. Germline lookup yields CDR1 SEHNR and CDR2 FQNEAQ (reference sequence). The length of the CDR3 is 13 residues. The V segment lost 5 bases and the J segment 7 bases; nucleotides outside the gene matches: 5. The CDR3 DNA reads as TGTGCCAGCAGCCGGAAGGGGGCGAATGAGCAGTTCTTC. It translates to CASSRKGANEQFF.

This clonotype was seen more than once but under ten times. The CDR3 spells CSESSSGYNEQFF. CDR3 nucleotides: TGCAGTGAGTCGAGTAGCGGCTACAATGAGCAGTTCTTC. The chain recombines TRBV20-1 with TRBJ2-1, with D tentatively TRBD2 (6 bases). The CDR3 runs to 13 residues. CDR1 DFQATT and CDR2 SNEGSKA come from the germline V gene (reference sequence). Trimming removed 7 bases at V and 3 bases at J, with 13 bases between.